The T cell receptor beta chain under discussion was sequenced for a study of human T cells and chemical hapten exposure. Study summary: Minor pooled library volume differences mainly drove per-sample TCR yield variation. Study-wide points: The number of TCRs over 1 in 1000 frequency stayed unchanged after DPC.

This clonotype was counted between two and nine times. The antigen is not known. RNA extraction used unfractionated whole blood as the source of total RNA. TCRdb reprocessed the 5' RACE reads via MiXCR and lists one record per CDR3 protein. This table has 65,000 to 95,000 distinct CDR3 sequences, more than 7% appearing once. The origin of this receptor is a male donor in good health.

CDR3 region: CATSRDGGGTDTQYF. As DNA, the CDR3 is TGTGCCACCAGCAGAGATGGGGGTGGGACAGATACGCAGTATTTT. The chain carries TRBV15 and TRBJ2-3; TRBD1 or TRBD2 may be the D gene (5 bases each). Trimming cost V 0 bases and J 3 bases, with 10 bases left between them. CDR1 LNHNV and CDR2 YYDKDF come from the germline V gene (reference sequence). The CDR3 has 15 amino acids. The full variable domain, its missing parts supplied by reference TRBV15 and TRBJ2-3, is DAMVIQNPRYQVTQFGKPVTLSCSQTLNHNVMYWYQQKSSQAPKLLFHYYDKDFNNEADTPDNFQSRRPNTSFCFLDIRSPGLGDTAMYLCATSRDGGGTDTQYFGPGTRLTVL.